The 2 T cell receptor beta chains in this list originate from one sample, sequenced in a study of human T cells and chemical hapten exposure listed by TCRdb under 2021. Preparation of the library involved RACE. Sequencing instrument: NextSeq 500. TCRdb cleaned the public reads at Q25 with fastp, built clones with MiXCR and kept in-frame beta chains. Rows are unified per CDR3 protein, each entry keeping the most common DNA and genes. The sample contains approximately 80,000 distinct CDR3 sequences, 6% to 9% of them found a single time. Approximately 1.5% of the sample belongs to the ten largest clones. What this sample's time point label stands for: patch test 1, 2 weeks after DPC sensitization. The treatment or condition label of this sample denotes: therapeutic diphenylcyclopropenone sensitization with weekly scalp DPC. The sample consisted of whole blood, taken in connection with sensitization to the hapten diphenylcyclopropenone (DPC). Every receptor here comes from a woman younger than 45 with alopecia areata. Some clones in this sample may be carry-over from other donors' samples.

This clonotype was seen more than once but under ten times. The V call is TRBV3-1, the J call TRBJ1-5; D ambiguous. Trimming pared 0 bases from V and 6 bases from J, leaving 6 bases between. This CDR3 contains 13 residues. Germline loops: CDR1 LGHDT, CDR2 YNNKEL (reference sequence). CDR3 DNA sequence: TGTGCCAGCAGCCAAGAAGAAAGTCAGCCCCAGCATTTT. Its translation: CASSQEESQPQHF.

This clonotype was picked up a small number of times. This chain uses TRBV11-3 with TRBJ2-1, with TRBD1 as a possible D gene (5 bases). Looked up from germline, CDR1 is SGHNT and CDR2 is YENEEA. The length of the CDR3 is 13 residues. Trimming pared 5 bases from V and 4 bases from J, leaving 9 bases between. The DNA for the CDR3 is TGTGCCAGCAGCAGAACAGGATACAATGAGCAGTTCTTC. This encodes CASSRTGYNEQFF.